The sequence of this T cell receptor beta chain was determined in a study of cytomegalovirus exposure and HLA in healthy donors. Study summary: The use of the same platform for the roughly 110 validation repertoires and the 550 to 850 first-cohort repertoires was reported by a later analysis. Whole-study results and caveats: It was confirmed in vitro that a few of the CMV-associated chains were specific for CMV antigens.

Of note for this clone: As yet, its antigen is unknown.

Assay: immunoSEQ multiplex PCR; the TCRdb copy retains only in-frame clones and omits some. Seen here are approximately 60,000 clones, 75% to 95% observed once, and the top ten hold 3% to 3.5%. Germline loops: CDR1 SGDLS, CDR2 YYNGEE. CDR3 length: 14 amino acids. V shed 4 bases and J shed 0 bases, with 11 bases lying between them. Sequenced material: PBMCs. This chain joins TRBV9 and TRBJ2-7; D is unclear. This receptor was obtained from a man younger than 35 in good health and CMV-seronegative. In nucleotides, the CDR3 is TGTGCCAGCAGCCCCCACCTGAGCTCCTACGAGCAGTACTTC. Protein product: CASSPHLSSYEQYF.